These 23 T cell receptor beta chains were all obtained from the same sample, sequenced in a study of cytomegalovirus exposure and HLA in healthy donors. Amplification used 60 Vbeta primers and 13 Jbeta primers. Here immunoSEQ multiplex PCR was the method, and the copy in TCRdb shows in-frame clones only, minus some. The sample carries more than 110,000 clones, 60% to 80% recorded once. The sample taken for sequencing was PBMCs. These receptors all come from a woman aged 50 to 60 in good health and CMV-seronegative.

This sequence joins TRBV5-1 and TRBJ1-5; 9 bases match TRBD1. This CDR3 spans 15 amino acids. V shed 4 bases, J shed 2 bases, and the junction held 4 bases outside the gene matches. Germline CDR1 SGHRS, CDR2 YFSETQ. CDR3: CASSEGQGGNQPQHF. In nucleotides, the CDR3 is TGCGCCAGCAGCGAGGGACAGGGCGGCAATCAGCCCCAGCATTTT. The full variable domain, with the rest looked up from reference TRBV5-1 and TRBJ1-5, is KAGVTQTPRYLIKTRGQQVTLSCSPISGHRSVSWYQQTPGQGLQFLFEYFSETQRNKGNFPGRFSGRQFSNSRSEMNVSTLELGDSALYLCASSEGQGGNQPQHFGDGTRLSIL.

The chain carries TRBV27 and TRBJ1-2, with TRBD1 matching over 9 bases. The CDR3 has 15 amino acids. V shed 3 bases and J 7 bases; nucleotides not matched to a gene: 9. Germline-derived CDR1 and CDR2 are MNHEY and SMNVEV (reference sequence). This CDR3 reads CASSFTTGGEAGYTF. Written as DNA, the CDR3 is TGTGCCAGCAGTTTCACGACAGGGGGAGAGGCTGGCTACACCTTC.

The genes are TRBV5-1 and TRBJ1-1, with 12 positions matching TRBD1. Germline lookup yields CDR1 SGHRS and CDR2 YFSETQ. The V gene end was trimmed by 7 bases and the J gene end by 0 bases; junction bases not matched to a gene: 7. The CDR3 sequence is 16 residues long. As DNA, the CDR3 is TGCGCCAGCGGCGGGACAGGGGGCTCGATGAACACTGAAGCTTTCTTT. It translates to CASGGTGGSMNTEAFF.

This sequence joins TRBV4-3 and TRBJ2-3; 10 positions match TRBD1. V lost 0 bases to trimming and J lost 4 bases; unmatched junction nucleotides: 10. Germline-derived CDR1 and CDR2 are LGHNA and YSLEER. The CDR3 sequence is 18 residues long. CDR3 nucleotide sequence: TGCGCCAGCAGCCAAGATGGGAGACCGGGACAGGGGCCAGATACGCAGTATTTT. It encodes CASSQDGRPGQGPDTQYF.

V and J are TRBV6-4 and TRBJ2-3; 8 bases are shared with TRBD1. CDR1 and CDR2 (germline): MRHNA, SNTAGT. Trimming at V came to 6 bases and at J to 4 bases, leaving 6 bases not matched to a gene. This CDR3 is 14 amino acids long. The CDR3 nucleotides are TGTGCCAGCAGCGCAGGGGGCGGCGCAGATACGCAGTATTTT. Its protein is CASSAGGGADTQYF.

The chain links TRBV7-9 to TRBJ1-2; 9 nucleotides agree with TRBD1. From germline, CDR1 is SEHNR and CDR2 FQNEAQ (reference sequence). This CDR3 spans 16 amino acids. With V trimmed by 3 bases and J by 8 bases, 13 bases remained unmatched. This CDR3 reads CASSFQSGQGNRGYTF. For the CDR3, the DNA is TGTGCCAGCAGCTTTCAATCGGGACAGGGAAATAGGGGCTACACCTTC.

This chain connects TRBV5-3 to TRBJ1-1, with D maybe TRBD1 (5 bases). TRBV5-3 is an ORF, and what it does is uncertain. With 3 bases removed from V and 1 base from J, the gap between germline ends came to 13 bases. The CDR3 spans 15 residues. The CDR3 bases are TGTGCCAGAAGCTCCCTCCTAGACAGGAACACTGAAGCTTTCTTT. Translating it yields CARSSLLDRNTEAFF.

The chain recombines TRBV7-2 with TRBJ2-5; D possibly corresponds to TRBD2 (6 bases). Germline assignment: CDR1 SGHTA and CDR2 FQGNSA. The CDR3 has 13 residues. V lost 3 bases to trimming and J lost 5 bases, with 10 bases between them. The chain's CDR3 is CASSFGGDETQYF. CDR3 bases: TGTGCCAGCAGCTTTGGAGGGGATGAGACCCAGTACTTC.

CDR3 in DNA: TGTGCCAGCAGCTTAGAGGGTTACAGGGGGCTGGATGGCTACACCTTC. This sequence encodes CASSLEGYRGLDGYTF. The V and J genes are TRBV7-9 and TRBJ1-2; 9 bases map to TRBD1. Losses at the gene ends were 1 base for V and 6 bases for J; bases not matched to a gene: 9. CDR3 length: 16 amino acids. Germline assignment: CDR1 SEHNR and CDR2 FQNEAQ (reference sequence).

This chain links TRBV5-8 with TRBJ2-5, with D perhaps matching TRBD1 (5 bases). Per the germline V gene, CDR1 is SGHTS and CDR2 is YDEGEE. The ends were cut back, 4 bases at V and 2 bases at J, with 15 bases in the middle. The CDR3 covers 15 residues. As DNA, the CDR3 is TGTGCCAGCAGCATGAGGTCCAGGGAACAAGAGACCCAGTACTTC. The encoded protein is CASSMRSREQETQYF. Combining the CDR3 with reference TRBV5-8 and TRBJ2-5 gives the whole variable domain EAGVTQSPTHLIKTRGQQATLRCSPISGHTSVYWYQQALGLGLQFLLWYDEGEERNRGNFPPRFSGRQFPNYSSELNVNALELEDSALYLCASSMRSREQETQYFGPGTRLLVL.

The gene calls are TRBV5-1 and TRBJ2-7; 11 positions match TRBD2. CDR1 and CDR2 (germline): SGHRS, YFSETQ. The CDR3 has 16 amino acids. The V gene end was trimmed by 5 bases and the J gene end by 5 bases; junction bases not matched to a gene: 12. The CDR3 sequence: CASSRLLAGGGHEQYF. For the CDR3, the DNA is TGCGCCAGCAGTAGACTCCTAGCGGGGGGCGGCCACGAGCAGTACTTC.

This chain joins TRBV4-2 and TRBJ1-2; D is uncertain. The CDR3 is made up of 15 amino acids. V dropped 0 bases and J dropped 6 bases, with 14 bases sitting between them. The germline CDR1 and CDR2 sequences are LGHNA and YNFKEQ. CDR3 in DNA: TGTGCCAGCAGCCAAGATCCTGCTCCGGCGGATGGCTACACCTTC. Protein product: CASSQDPAPADGYTF.

J is TRBJ2-5 and V is TRBV11-3, with D perhaps matching TRBD2 (5 bases). Trimming removed 0 bases from V and 5 bases from J, with 13 bases in between. Germline CDR1 and CDR2: SGHNT and YENEEA. This CDR3 is built from 15 residues. The CDR3 nucleotides read TGTGCCAGCAGCTTAGAAGGCCTAGAGGGTGAGACCCAGTACTTC. It codes for CASSLEGLEGETQYF.

This chain uses TRBV7-8 with TRBJ2-5, with TRBD2 matching over 9 bases. Trimming cost V 5 bases and J 1 base; bases outside gene matches: 2. CDR1 SGHVS and CDR2 FQNEAQ come from the germline V gene. The length of the CDR3 is 14 residues. CDR3 sequence reads: CASSSGGSQETQYF. The CDR3 DNA reads as TGTGCCAGCAGCAGCGGGGGGTCCCAAGAGACCCAGTACTTC.

V gene TRBV6-5 combines with J gene TRBJ1-4; D unresolved. V gave up 5 bases and J gave up 8 bases, with 15 bases separating them. The CDR3 is 14 amino acids. Germline V gene data show CDR1 as MNHEY and CDR2 as SVGAGI. The CDR3 protein is CASSRSTNGEKLFF. The CDR3 DNA reads TGTGCCAGCAGTAGGAGTACTAATGGGGAAAAACTGTTTTTT.

The chain recombines TRBV6-1 with TRBJ2-7, with D possibly being TRBD1 (6 bases). Trimming removed 4 bases at V and 2 bases at J, with 12 bases between. The CDR3 is 14 amino acids. Looked up from germline, CDR1 is MNHNS and CDR2 is SASEGT. CDR3 DNA sequence: TGTGCCAGCAGTGCCCCGGACAGAACCTACGAGCAGTACTTC. Its translation: CASSAPDRTYEQYF.

V is TRBV5-1 and J is TRBJ1-4; 8 bases line up with TRBD1. J was trimmed by 7 bases and V by 5 bases; bases with no gene match: 7. Looked up from germline, CDR1 is SGHRS and CDR2 is YFSETQ. The CDR3 totals 14 residues. The CDR3 region is CASRRGQGGEKLFF. Written as DNA, the CDR3 is TGCGCCAGCAGAAGAGGACAGGGCGGTGAAAAACTGTTTTTT.

The chain combines TRBV7-9 with TRBJ2-5; the match to TRBD2 covers 9 bases. The CDR3 loop spans 15 amino acids. The germline V gene has CDR1 SEHNR and CDR2 FQNEAQ (reference sequence). The junction had 4 bases not matched to a gene; V was cut back by 3 bases and J by 2 bases. The CDR3 sequence: CASSFRGGGQETQYF. CDR3 nucleotides: TGTGCCAGCAGCTTCCGCGGGGGGGGACAAGAGACCCAGTACTTC.

This clone was picked up a small number of times. The chain combines TRBV4-2 with TRBJ2-5; TRBD2 might be the D (7 bases). In germline, CDR1 is LGHNA, CDR2 YNFKEQ. Trimming removed 0 bases from V and 4 bases from J, with 12 bases in between. This CDR3 region has 15 residues. CDR3 coding DNA: TGTGCCAGCAGCCAAGATTACAGGGAGGGAGAGACCCAGTACTTC. This encodes CASSQDYREGETQYF.

The chain combines TRBV30 with TRBJ2-3, with D possibly matching TRBD1 (6 bases). CDR1 is GTSNPN, CDR2 SVGIG, per germline (reference sequence). This CDR3 has 11 amino acids. Trimming removed 8 bases from V and 8 bases from J, with 14 bases in between. The CDR3 sequence is CAGGRTGTQYF. The CDR3 coding sequence is TGTGCCGGGGGCCGGACGGGTACGCAGTATTTT.

The chain links TRBV7-3 to TRBJ2-5; 12 nucleotides agree with TRBD2. The V and J ends lost 5 bases and 4 bases, in that order; junction bases with no gene match: 14. Per the germline V gene, CDR1 is SGHTA and CDR2 is FQGTGA. CDR3 size: 18 residues. The CDR3 DNA sequence: TGTGCCAGCAGCGTTGGACTAGCGGGGATCGTCTCAGGAGAGACCCAGTACTTC. It yields the protein CASSVGLAGIVSGETQYF.

The gene calls are TRBV9 and TRBJ1-1, with 8 bases that match TRBD1. V was clipped by 4 bases and J by 4 bases; unmatched bases: 12. The CDR3 consists of 16 residues. CDR1 and CDR2 (germline): SGDLS, YYNGEE. The CDR3 loop is CASSTTGQGAGTEAFF. The CDR3 DNA sequence: TGTGCCAGCAGCACCACCGGGCAGGGGGCGGGCACTGAAGCTTTCTTT.

The chain combines TRBV18 with TRBJ1-1; D not resolved. V was clipped by 6 bases and J by 1 base, with 6 bases between them. This CDR3 has 12 residues. Germline V lookup: CDR1 KGHSH, CDR2 LQKENI. The CDR3 DNA is TGTGCCAGCTCTCGGGAGAACACTGAAGCTTTCTTT. It is translated as CASSRENTEAFF.